What follows describes a single T cell receptor beta chain. Its antigen is currently unknown. The CDR3 is 14 amino acids. Germline lookup yields CDR1 MNHEY and CDR2 SVGAGI. The germline V and J ends were trimmed by 7 bases and 4 bases, with 16 bases remaining between them. This record comes from a study of T-cell memory formation after mild COVID-19. Overall study context: Largely donor-specific TCR clusters were found.

TCRdb independently ran MiXCR on the 5' RACE reads; one entry per CDR3 protein. The sample contains about 140,000 distinct CDR3 sequences, roughly 19% of which appear only once. The study, taken as a whole, reports: Clones that contracted from day 15 to 85 were balanced CD4/CD8, while later expanders leaned CD4+. SARS-CoV-2 specificity of second-wave clones peaking day 37 was unconfirmed. Cross-reactive memory apparently joined, as some responding clones appeared in pre-infection memory.

The chain recombines TRBV6-5 with TRBJ1-1, with a weak D call TRBD1 (5 bases). The sequencing sample was made of PBMCs or a T cell subset sorted from them (not recorded which). The clonotype originates from an adult woman who had mild COVID-19 (a few samples of this study predate the infection). Cell type and time point are not known. The DNA for the CDR3 is TGTGCCAGCACAAACGGGGCAGGGCCCACTGAAGCTTTCTTT. This translates into CASTNGAGPTEAFF.